This entry lists 28 T cell receptor beta chains sequenced from one sample in a study of cytomegalovirus exposure and HLA in healthy donors. The PCR used 60 Vbeta and 13 Jbeta primers. The table came from immunoSEQ multiplex PCR; TCRdb's copy has only in-frame clones and leaves some out. The table has more than 25,000 clones, almost 70% seen once. The material sequenced was PBMCs. These receptors were taken from a woman aged 50 to 60 in good health and CMV-seronegative.

Here the CDR3 DNA reads TGTGCCAGCAGTTACATCGAGGCCAGCTCTGGAAACACCATATATTTT. Protein sequence: CASSYIEASSGNTIYF. This sequence joins TRBV6-6 and TRBJ1-3; D gene ambiguous. Looked up from germline, CDR1 is MNHNY and CDR2 is SVGAGI (reference sequence). With 2 bases removed from V and 0 bases from J, the gap between germline ends came to 11 bases. CDR3 length: 16 amino acids.

The rearrangement links TRBV13 to TRBJ1-4, with 7 nucleotides matching TRBD1. Unmatched junction bases numbered 5, after V lost 6 bases and J lost 1 base. CDR1 is PRHDT, CDR2 FYEKMQ, per germline (reference sequence). The CDR3 has 15 amino acids. CDR3: CASRPTGVTNEKLFF. The DNA for the CDR3 is TGTGCCAGCAGACCAACAGGGGTAACTAATGAAAAACTGTTTTTT.

V is TRBV6-5 and J is TRBJ1-1; D is undetermined. Germline V gene data show CDR1 as MNHEY and CDR2 as SVGAGI. CDR3 size: 12 residues. Trimming shortened V by 8 bases and J by 1 base, and 8 bases separated the two germline ends. The chain's CDR3 is CASSPGNTEAFF. The DNA of the CDR3 is TGTGCCAGCTCCCCGGGGAACACTGAAGCTTTCTTT.

The V gene is TRBV19, the J gene TRBJ1-1; D unclear. CDR3 length: 15 amino acids. Trimming took off 3 bases at V and 1 base at J, with 12 bases between the two ends. Germline loops: CDR1 LNHDA, CDR2 SQIVND (reference sequence). The CDR3 coding sequence is TGTGCCAGTAGTATTTTCGGGGTATCGAACACTGAAGCTTTCTTT. It specifies CASSIFGVSNTEAFF.

This clone was seen a few times. V and J are TRBV6-4 and TRBJ1-2; no clear D gene. The CDR3 length is 13 residues. Germline CDR1 reads MRHNA; CDR2 reads SNTAGT. V was cut by 4 bases and J by 5 bases, with 11 bases left in between. The CDR3 nucleotides are TGTGCCAGCAGTGCATCGGGTTTTTATGGCTACACCTTC. Translating it yields CASSASGFYGYTF.

The genes are TRBV6-6 and TRBJ1-5; D unresolved. The CDR3 totals 13 residues. V shed 4 bases and J shed 6 bases, with 10 bases lying between them. Germline V gives CDR1 MNHNY, CDR2 SVGAGI (reference sequence). CDR3 sequence (DNA): TGTGCCAGCAGTTTCCCCTACGGTCAGCCCCAGCATTTT. Protein product: CASSFPYGQPQHF.

The table lists this clone with a count of one. This chain links TRBV11-2 with TRBJ1-4; 7 positions match TRBD1. Germline lookup yields CDR1 SGHAT and CDR2 FQNNGV. The J segment lost 5 bases and the V segment lost 5 bases, leaving 8 bases of the junction unmatched. The CDR3 consists of 15 residues. CDR3 amino acids: CASSERQGSNEKLFF. The CDR3 DNA reads as TGTGCCAGCAGCGAAAGACAGGGCTCAAATGAAAAACTGTTTTTT.

This clone was counted only a few times. The J gene is TRBJ2-4, the V gene TRBV6-1; 9 nucleotides line up with TRBD1. The CDR3 has 14 residues. The junction had 8 bases not matched to a gene; V was cut back by 10 bases and J by 4 bases. CDR1 is MNHNS, CDR2 SASEGT, per germline. The chain's CDR3 is CATMWDREKNIQYF. The CDR3 DNA reads as TGTGCCACCATGTGGGACAGGGAGAAAAACATTCAGTACTTC.

The genes are TRBV4-1 and TRBJ2-3, with 9 positions matching TRBD1. Losses at the gene ends were 4 bases for V and 3 bases for J; bases not matched to a gene: 2. Germline-derived CDR1 and CDR2 are MGHRA and YSYEKL. This CDR3 is 14 amino acids long. The CDR3 is CASSPGQGTDTQYF. The CDR3 nucleotides read TGCGCCAGCAGCCCTGGACAGGGGACAGATACGCAGTATTTT.

This clone was seen a handful of times. The chain is built from TRBV29-1 and TRBJ1-1; tentatively, D is TRBD1 (5 bases). The CDR3 has 11 residues. Germline V gene lookup returns CDR1 SQVTM and CDR2 ANQGSEA. Deletions cut 3 bases from V and 3 bases from J, with 5 bases between. CDR3 sequence: CSVDRDTEAFF. In DNA form, the CDR3 reads TGCAGCGTTGACAGGGACACTGAAGCTTTCTTT.

This rearrangement joins TRBV27 to TRBJ1-3; weak D call: TRBD1 (6 bases). The CDR3 is 14 residues long. V gave up 6 bases and J gave up 0 bases, with 9 bases separating them. CDR1 MNHEY and CDR2 SMNVEV come from the germline V gene (reference sequence). Here the CDR3 reads CASREGGSGNTIYF. The CDR3, as DNA: TGTGCCAGCAGAGAAGGGGGCTCTGGAAACACCATATATTTT.

The V call is TRBV6-1, the J call TRBJ2-3; D is undetermined. The CDR3 has 11 residues. Germline-derived CDR1 and CDR2 are MNHNS and SASEGT. V was clipped by 6 bases and J by 6 bases, with 7 bases between them. DNA of the CDR3: TGTGCCAGCAGAATTCCGGATACGCAGTATTTT. Protein sequence: CASRIPDTQYF.

The rearrangement links TRBV29-1 to TRBJ1-1; 7 bases are a match to TRBD1. The CDR3 length is 12 residues. V trimming: 6 bases; J trimming: 4 bases; junction bases outside the gene matches: 5. CDR1 is SQVTM and CDR2 is ANQGSEA in the germline V gene. CDR3 loop: CSVRQGATEAFF. DNA for the CDR3: TGCAGCGTCCGACAGGGAGCCACTGAAGCTTTCTTT.

The chain links TRBV19 to TRBJ1-1; a possible D gene is TRBD1 (6 bases). This CDR3 spans 13 amino acids. The V gene's germline CDR1 is LNHDA and CDR2 SQIVND (reference sequence). V was cut by 6 bases and J by 7 bases, with 15 bases left in between. Here the CDR3 reads CASRSDSWVEAFF. As DNA, the CDR3 is TGTGCCAGTAGATCGGACAGTTGGGTTGAAGCTTTCTTT.

This clone came up once. The chain is built from TRBV7-7 and TRBJ2-5; 9 nucleotides align to TRBD2. The V gene's germline CDR1 is SSHAT and CDR2 FNYEAQ (reference sequence). Germline trimming cut 5 bases from V and 5 bases from J; bases unmatched to any gene: 3. The CDR3 spans 13 residues. For the CDR3, the DNA is TGTGCCAGCAGCCCTAGCGGGGCTGAGACCCAGTACTTC. Protein: CASSPSGAETQYF.

This clone was seen more than once but under ten times. CDR3: CASSELRGDTQYF. CDR3 bases: TGTGCCAGCAGTGAACTAAGGGGAGATACGCAGTATTTT. V is TRBV2 and J is TRBJ2-3; a possible D gene is TRBD1 (5 bases). The CDR3 is made up of 13 amino acids. Deletions cut 2 bases from V and 5 bases from J, with 8 bases between. Per germline, CDR1 SNHLY and CDR2 FYNNEI.

This clone has only a few counts. V usage is TRBV25-1 and J usage is TRBJ1-2; 10 bases match TRBD1. The CDR3 is 16 amino acids. V lost 0 bases to trimming and J lost 6 bases; unmatched junction nucleotides: 7. CDR1 is MGHDK, CDR2 SYGVNS, per germline. CDR3 DNA sequence: TGTGCCAGCAGTGAATATACGGGACAGGGGTCGGATGGCTACACCTTC. This sequence encodes CASSEYTGQGSDGYTF.

Here the CDR3 DNA reads TGCGCCAGCAGCTTGAGTAGAGACACTGAAGCTTTCTTT. It specifies CASSLSRDTEAFF. The gene calls are TRBV5-1 and TRBJ1-1; D not resolved. V gave up 1 base and J gave up 3 bases, with 7 bases separating them. Per germline, CDR1 SGHRS and CDR2 YFSETQ. This CDR3 is 13 amino acids long.

The genes are TRBV7-9 and TRBJ1-1; D is unresolved. The CDR3 extends over 14 amino acids. Trimming took 0 bases from V and 0 from J, leaving 5 bases between them. CDR1 is SEHNR and CDR2 is FQNEAQ in the germline V gene (reference sequence). CDR3 amino acids: CASSLARVNTEAFF. CDR3 coding DNA: TGTGCCAGCAGCTTAGCGCGGGTGAACACTGAAGCTTTCTTT.

The rearrangement uses TRBV11-2 and TRBJ2-1; TRBD2 matches 12 bases. The CDR3 loop spans 15 amino acids. Germline V gene sequence: CDR1 SGHAT, CDR2 FQNNGV. Trimming removed 3 bases from V and 3 bases from J; junction bases left unmatched: 0. The CDR3 nucleotides are TGTGCCAGCAGCTTGACTAGCGGGAGCTACAATGAGCAGTTCTTC. Translated, it gives CASSLTSGSYNEQFF.

This clone has only a few counts. This rearrangement joins TRBV14 to TRBJ1-4, with D possibly matching TRBD1 (6 bases). V gave up 2 bases and J gave up 5 bases, with 12 bases separating them. The CDR3 sequence is 15 residues long. CDR1 is SGHDN, CDR2 FVKESK, per germline. The CDR3 DNA follows: TGTGCCAGCAGCCAACATACAGGGTGGAATGAAAAACTGTTTTTT. It codes for CASSQHTGWNEKLFF.

The chain recombines TRBV6-5 with TRBJ2-7; D perhaps matches TRBD1 (5 bases). This CDR3 spans 13 amino acids. Trimming removed 0 bases at V and 4 bases at J, with 7 bases between. CDR1 and CDR2 (germline): MNHEY, SVGAGI. The CDR3 region is CASSYSDSYEQYF. The CDR3 DNA follows: TGTGCCAGCAGTTACTCAGACAGTTACGAGCAGTACTTC.

The genes are TRBV28 and TRBJ2-7, with 7 nucleotides matching TRBD1. With V trimmed by 6 bases and J by 2 bases, 7 bases remained unmatched. The CDR3 extends over 14 amino acids. In germline, CDR1 is MDHEN, CDR2 SYDVKM. The CDR3 region is CASSLRQGTYEQYF. CDR3 bases: TGTGCCAGCAGCCTGAGACAGGGTACCTACGAGCAGTACTTC.

This chain joins TRBV7-9 and TRBJ2-1; 9 positions match TRBD2. The CDR3 contains 17 residues. From germline, CDR1 is SEHNR and CDR2 FQNEAQ (reference sequence). V dropped 4 bases and J dropped 0; count of bases not matched to a gene: 7. For the CDR3, the DNA is TGTGCCAGCAGCTCCTTTAGCGGGGGCCCCTCCTACAATGAGCAGTTCTTC. Protein product: CASSSFSGGPSYNEQFF.

This clone was recorded only once. The chain uses TRBV4-1 and TRBJ1-1; 7 bases fit TRBD1. With 3 bases clipped from V and 3 bases from J, the junction kept 4 bases outside the gene matches. Germline CDR1 MGHRA, CDR2 YSYEKL. This CDR3 is built from 14 residues. In nucleotides, the CDR3 is TGCGCCAGCAGCCAGGGGGACAGAGACACTGAAGCTTTCTTT. Its translation: CASSQGDRDTEAFF.

This chain connects TRBV4-1 to TRBJ2-7, with 8 bases lining up with TRBD2. The CDR3 spans 15 residues. J gave up 6 bases and V 1 base, and 8 bases lay outside the gene matches. Germline V CDR1 and CDR2: MGHRA, YSYEKL. The CDR3 sequence is CASSQAGGHRGEQYF. In DNA form, the CDR3 reads TGCGCCAGCAGCCAAGCGGGGGGGCATAGAGGCGAGCAGTACTTC.

The chain uses TRBV9 and TRBJ2-1; 9 bases line up with TRBD2. This CDR3 region has 15 residues. The ends lost 0 bases at V and 6 bases at J; junction bases unmatched: 4. From germline, CDR1 is SGDLS and CDR2 YYNGEE. The chain's CDR3 is CASSVVPAGGNEQFF. The CDR3 DNA reads TGTGCCAGCAGCGTAGTCCCAGCGGGAGGCAATGAGCAGTTCTTC.

The chain employs TRBV4-1 and TRBJ1-2, with D unresolved. Germline CDR1 MGHRA, CDR2 YSYEKL. There are 14 residues in the CDR3. Trimming stripped 3 bases from V and 4 bases from J, with 12 bases between. This chain's CDR3 is CASSHQAGLYGYTF. The CDR3, as DNA: TGCGCCAGCAGCCACCAGGCCGGCCTCTATGGCTACACCTTC.